Only a few counts were recorded for the clone carrying this T cell receptor (beta chain). Its cognate antigen is unknown. The data stem from a study of T cells after posttransplantation cyclophosphamide. Broader study findings: Recipient CMV seropositivity and CMV reactivation strongly tracked TRB clonality. TRB overlap between skin or GI tissue T cells and blood was limited.

The protocol was immunoSEQ multiplex PCR, while the TCRdb copy is restricted to in-frame clones and leaves out a portion. The sample is made up of some 31,000 clones, none counted only once. Peripheral blood was collected from the related graft donor on the marrow donation day. CDR1 is SGHAT, CDR2 FQNNGV, per germline. The CDR3 covers 18 residues. The ends were cut back, 0 bases at V and 2 bases at J, with 19 bases in the middle. The source material was PBMCs. This TCR derives from a woman aged 25 to 39 in good health and a related stem cell transplant donor. This chain joins TRBV11-2 and TRBJ2-5; tentative D call: TRBD2 (6 bases). The CDR3 sequence: CASSLEMGRRAVQETQYF. CDR3 nucleotides: TGTGCCAGCAGCTTAGAGATGGGTAGGAGGGCTGTGCAAGAGACCCAGTACTTC.